The clone carrying this T cell receptor beta chain came up once. In the authors' workflow: Amplification of reference gene primers provided the estimated nucleated cell counts. The repertoire was sequenced with immunoSEQ multiplex PCR; TCRdb's copy has only in-frame clones and lacks some. That table gives V, J and clone size, and the DNA gave D and trimming. Among under 350,000 clones listed, around 86% were seen once. The data were taken from a study of blood T cell repertoires in COVID-19. Turning to the study itself: Sites across the United States, Italy and Spain contributed samples from acute and convalescent COVID-19. The analysed material was cDNA or gDNA that came from T cells, B-cell-depleted T cells, or PBMCs.

Recruitment covered about 26 US areas and drew participants whose ages spanned about 18 to 90 years. This CDR3 is built from 14 residues. V was clipped by 1 base and J by 2 bases, with 5 bases between them. Germline V CDR1 and CDR2: MNHEY, SVGAGI. This receptor was identified in a woman aged 40 to 50 with acute COVID-19. The material sequenced was PBMCs or T cells enriched from blood (not recorded which). The genes are TRBV6-5 and TRBJ2-2; D call uncertain. In DNA form, the CDR3 reads TGTGCCAGCAGTTACTTACTTAACACCGGGGAGCTGTTTTTT. It translates to CASSYLLNTGELFF.